What follows describes a single TCR beta chain. Sequenced by immunoSEQ multiplex PCR; TCRdb stores in-frame clones only, minus some. The profile shows roughly 150,000 clones, under 90% of them singletons. The CDR3 loop spans 16 amino acids. CDR1 LNHNV and CDR2 YYDKDF come from the germline V gene (reference sequence). The J segment lost 8 bases and the V segment lost 4 bases, leaving 11 bases of the junction unmatched. The record originates from a study of blood T cell repertoires in COVID-19. The rearrangement uses TRBV15 and TRBJ2-1, with 10 bases that match TRBD2. The TCR sequence derives from a woman of 80 years or more with active or convalescent COVID-19. Sequenced sample: peripheral blood. The CDR3 DNA sequence: TGTGCCACCAGCAACCCCCCGGGACTAGCGCCTCATGAGCAGTTCTTC. It translates to CATSNPPGLAPHEQFF.